Listed below are T cell receptor beta chains from one sample, sequenced in a study of T cells in Graves' hyperthyroidism and ophthalmopathy. Each CDR3 protein gets one entry after TCRdb re-called the multiplex PCR reads with MiXCR. The sample has over 700,000 distinct CDR3 sequences, around 39% seen once; the top ten hold over 8%. The sequenced sample consisted of blood. These receptor sequences come from a man between 18 and 35 years old with Graves' hyperthyroidism. Each CDR3 is given with its conserved first and last residue. Each record gives: V gene, D gene, clone size, J gene, CDR3 protein, CDR3 DNA. D genes are given only for firm matches. Where a row states a size, it is once, few, many or the class of an expanded clone; other rows omit it.

V gene: TRBV29-1
D gene: TRBD1
clone size: NA
J gene: TRBJ1-1
CDR3 protein: CSANGQDSDTEAFF
CDR3 DNA: TGCAGCGCGAACGGACAGGATAGTGACACTGAAGCTTTCTTT

V gene: TRBV7-9
D gene: TRBD1
clone size: NA
J gene: TRBJ2-6
CDR3 protein: CASSYRQGAGANVLTF
CDR3 DNA: TGTGCCAGCAGCTACCGACAGGGGGCAGGGGCCAACGTCCTGACTTTC

V gene: TRBV7-9
D gene: TRBD1
clone size: NA
J gene: TRBJ2-7
CDR3 protein: CASSRKGTGVTEQYF
CDR3 DNA: TGTGCCAGCAGCAGAAAAGGGACAGGGGTGACCGAGCAGTACTTC

V gene: TRBV19
D gene: NA
clone size: many
J gene: TRBJ1-1
CDR3 protein: CASSHQRYTEAFF
CDR3 DNA: TGTGCCAGTAGTCACCAGAGGTACACTGAAGCTTTCTTT

V gene: TRBV7-9
D gene: NA
clone size: NA
J gene: TRBJ2-2
CDR3 protein: CASSLLGLPGELFF
CDR3 DNA: TGTGCCAGCAGCTTACTCGGACTCCCCGGGGAGCTGTTTTTT

V gene: TRBV14
D gene: NA
clone size: many
J gene: TRBJ1-1
CDR3 protein: CASSQENEAFF
CDR3 DNA: TGTGCCAGCAGCCAAGAAAATGAAGCTTTCTTT

V gene: TRBV9
D gene: NA
clone size: many
J gene: TRBJ1-1
CDR3 protein: CASSGGTSNTEAFF
CDR3 DNA: TGTGCCAGCAGCGGAGGCACTTCGAACACTGAAGCTTTCTTT

V gene: TRBV7-9
D gene: TRBD2
clone size: few
J gene: TRBJ2-2
CDR3 protein: CASSAGAHGELFF
CDR3 DNA: TGTGCCAGCAGCGCGGGAGCCCACGGGGAGCTGTTTTTT

V gene: TRBV10-3
D gene: NA
clone size: NA
J gene: TRBJ1-2
CDR3 protein: CAISQGWNYGYTF
CDR3 DNA: TGTGCCATCAGTCAGGGCTGGAACTATGGCTACACCTTC

V gene: TRBV7-9
D gene: TRBD1
clone size: NA
J gene: TRBJ1-1
CDR3 protein: CASSSGTGEATEAFF
CDR3 DNA: TGTGCCAGCAGCTCCGGGACAGGGGAAGCCACTGAAGCTTTCTTT

V gene: TRBV29-1
D gene: NA
clone size: NA
J gene: TRBJ1-1
CDR3 protein: CSVETDSNTEAFF
CDR3 DNA: TGCAGCGTTGAGACCGACAGTAACACTGAAGCCTTCTTT

V gene: TRBV7-9
D gene: NA
clone size: few
J gene: TRBJ1-1
CDR3 protein: CASNVVGATNTEAFF
CDR3 DNA: TGTGCCAGCAACGTAGTAGGGGCTACGAACACTGAAGCTTTCTTT

V gene: TRBV20-1
D gene: NA
clone size: NA
J gene: TRBJ2-7
CDR3 protein: CSARNRDSYEQYF
CDR3 DNA: TGCAGTGCCAGGAACAGGGACTCCTACGAGCAGTACTTC

V gene: TRBV2
D gene: NA
clone size: many
J gene: TRBJ1-2
CDR3 protein: CASSERGDGYTF
CDR3 DNA: TGTGCCAGCAGTGAAAGGGGGGATGGCTACACCTTC

V gene: TRBV24-1
D gene: NA
clone size: NA
J gene: TRBJ2-5
CDR3 protein: CATSDLNQETQYF
CDR3 DNA: TGTGCCACCAGTGACCTTAACCAAGAGACCCAGTACTTC

V gene: TRBV4-3
D gene: NA
clone size: NA
J gene: TRBJ1-1
CDR3 protein: CASSQALFAEAFF
CDR3 DNA: TGCGCCAGCAGCCAAGCCCTTTTCGCTGAAGCTTTCTTT

V gene: TRBV24-1
D gene: TRBD1
clone size: many
J gene: TRBJ1-3
CDR3 protein: CATPGCDREGNTIYF
CDR3 DNA: TGTGCCACCCCCGGGTGCGACAGGGAGGGAAACACCATATATTTT

V gene: TRBV11-1
D gene: TRBD2
clone size: NA
J gene: TRBJ2-5
CDR3 protein: CASSLGLASAETQYF
CDR3 DNA: TGTGCCAGCAGCCTGGGACTAGCGAGCGCAGAGACCCAGTACTTC

V gene: TRBV5-4
D gene: NA
clone size: NA
J gene: TRBJ2-2
CDR3 protein: CASSLARGKNTGELFF
CDR3 DNA: TGTGCCAGCAGCTTGGCCCGTGGCAAGAACACCGGGGAGCTGTTTTTT

V gene: TRBV15
D gene: NA
clone size: many
J gene: TRBJ2-5
CDR3 protein: CATSLGHPREETQYF
CDR3 DNA: TGTGCCACCAGCTTGGGACACCCCCGGGAAGAGACCCAGTACTTC

V gene: TRBV25-1
D gene: TRBD1
clone size: NA
J gene: TRBJ1-2
CDR3 protein: CASTSSATGVIYGYTF
CDR3 DNA: TGTGCCAGTACCTCCTCGGCGACAGGGGTTATCTATGGCTACACCTTC

V gene: TRBV7-1
D gene: NA
clone size: NA
J gene: TRBJ2-1
CDR3 protein: CASSSLGRLQNEQFF
CDR3 DNA: TGTGCCAGCAGCTCCCTGGGCAGACTACAGAATGAGCAGTTCTTC

V gene: TRBV6-6
D gene: NA
clone size: NA
J gene: TRBJ1-4
CDR3 protein: CASSSGQVGGEKLFF
CDR3 DNA: TGTGCCAGCAGTTCGGGGCAGGTCGGAGGGGAAAAACTGTTTTTT

V gene: TRBV12-3/TRBV12-4
D gene: NA
clone size: once
J gene: TRBJ2-7
CDR3 protein: CASRAALIIYEQYF
CDR3 DNA: TGTGCCAGCAGGGCCGCACTGATTATCTACGAGCAGTACTTC

V gene: TRBV6-5
D gene: TRBD1
clone size: NA
J gene: TRBJ2-7
CDR3 protein: CASSRTGGFQYF
CDR3 DNA: TGTGCCAGCAGCCGGACAGGGGGATTCCAGTACTTC

V gene: TRBV20-1
D gene: TRBD2
clone size: few
J gene: TRBJ2-7
CDR3 protein: CSARDPAGASYEQYF
CDR3 DNA: TGCAGTGCTAGAGATCCAGCGGGAGCTTCCTACGAGCAGTACTTC

V gene: TRBV7-6
D gene: NA
clone size: many
J gene: TRBJ2-7
CDR3 protein: CASSGGPHEDEQYF
CDR3 DNA: TGTGCCAGCAGCGGGGGCCCCCACGAGGACGAGCAGTACTTC

V gene: TRBV7-9
D gene: TRBD2
clone size: few
J gene: TRBJ2-7
CDR3 protein: CASSSHSAREVYEQYF
CDR3 DNA: TGTGCCAGCAGCTCCCACAGTGCGCGGGAGGTCTACGAGCAGTACTTC

V gene: TRBV20-1
D gene: NA
clone size: once
J gene: TRBJ1-3
CDR3 protein: CSAKPIDSLHSGNTIYF
CDR3 DNA: TGCAGTGCTAAACCGATTGACAGCCTCCACTCTGGAAACACCATATATTTT

V gene: TRBV6-1
D gene: NA
clone size: NA
J gene: TRBJ2-5
CDR3 protein: CASSEEGLSQETQYF
CDR3 DNA: TGTGCCAGCAGTGAAGAGGGGCTCTCCCAAGAGACCCAGTACTTC

V gene: TRBV5-1
D gene: TRBD1
clone size: NA
J gene: TRBJ1-6
CDR3 protein: CASSWGTGNSPLHF
CDR3 DNA: TGTGCCAGCAGCTGGGGGACAGGGAACTCACCCCTCCACTTT

V gene: TRBV29-1
D gene: NA
clone size: many
J gene: TRBJ2-5
CDR3 protein: CSVPTGQETQYF
CDR3 DNA: TGCAGCGTTCCCACAGGGCAAGAGACCCAGTACTTC

V gene: TRBV7-9
D gene: NA
clone size: many
J gene: TRBJ1-6
CDR3 protein: CASSPVLGGTSSPLHF
CDR3 DNA: TGTGCCAGCAGCCCCGTTCTAGGCGGAACCTCATCACCCCTCCACTTT

V gene: TRBV4-3
D gene: NA
clone size: once
J gene: TRBJ1-4
CDR3 protein: CASSQGPLGEKLFF
CDR3 DNA: TGCGCCAGCAGCCAAGGCCCCTTGGGTGAAAAACTGTTTTTT

V gene: TRBV20-1
D gene: NA
clone size: many
J gene: TRBJ1-4
CDR3 protein: CSASRRRDEKLFF
CDR3 DNA: TGCAGTGCTAGTAGGAGAAGGGATGAAAAACTGTTTTTT

V gene: TRBV7-9
D gene: NA
clone size: NA
J gene: TRBJ1-2
CDR3 protein: CASSLGWGNGYTF
CDR3 DNA: TGTGCCAGCAGCTTGGGATGGGGAAATGGCTACACCTTC

V gene: TRBV6-1
D gene: NA
clone size: NA
J gene: TRBJ1-1
CDR3 protein: CASSRPLYGDTEAFF
CDR3 DNA: TGTGCCAGCAGTCGACCCCTGTATGGGGACACTGAAGCTTTCTTT

V gene: TRBV9
D gene: NA
clone size: many
J gene: TRBJ1-1
CDR3 protein: CASSVGGADEAFF
CDR3 DNA: TGTGCCAGCAGCGTAGGGGGGGCGGACGAAGCTTTCTTT

V gene: TRBV12-5
D gene: TRBD1
clone size: few
J gene: TRBJ1-6
CDR3 protein: CASGLVYDRADSPLHF
CDR3 DNA: TGTGCTAGTGGTTTGGTATACGACAGGGCGGATTCACCCCTCCACTTT

V gene: TRBV19
D gene: TRBD1
clone size: many
J gene: TRBJ1-5
CDR3 protein: CASSTQGGGNQPQHF
CDR3 DNA: TGTGCCAGTAGTACACAGGGGGGCGGAAATCAGCCCCAGCATTTT